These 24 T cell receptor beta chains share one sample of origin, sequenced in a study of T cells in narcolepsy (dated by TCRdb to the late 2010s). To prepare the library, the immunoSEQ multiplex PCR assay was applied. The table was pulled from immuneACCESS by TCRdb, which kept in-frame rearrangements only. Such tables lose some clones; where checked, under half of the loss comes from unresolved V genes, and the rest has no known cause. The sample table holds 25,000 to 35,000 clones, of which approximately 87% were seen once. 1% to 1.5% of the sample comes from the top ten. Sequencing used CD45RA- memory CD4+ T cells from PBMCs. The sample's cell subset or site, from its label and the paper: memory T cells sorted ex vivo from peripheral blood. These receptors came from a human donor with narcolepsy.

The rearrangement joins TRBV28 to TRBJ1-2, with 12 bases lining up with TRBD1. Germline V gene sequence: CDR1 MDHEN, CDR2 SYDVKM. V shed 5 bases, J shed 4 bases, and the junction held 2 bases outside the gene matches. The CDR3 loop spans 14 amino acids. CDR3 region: CASSGDRGLYGYTF. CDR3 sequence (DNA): TGTGCCAGCAGTGGGGACAGGGGGCTCTATGGCTACACCTTC.

CDR3 sequence: CASSPGTENTEAFF. As DNA, the CDR3 is TGTGCCAGCTCACCCGGGACAGAGAACACTGAAGCTTTCTTT. The rearrangement uses TRBV18 and TRBJ1-1; 7 nucleotides align to TRBD1. Germline V CDR1 and CDR2: KGHSH, LQKENI. The CDR3 runs to 14 residues. Unmatched junction bases numbered 2, after V lost 3 bases and J lost 1 base.

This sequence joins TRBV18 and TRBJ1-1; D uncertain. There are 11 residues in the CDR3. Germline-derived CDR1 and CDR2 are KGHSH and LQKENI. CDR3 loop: CASRVNTEAFF. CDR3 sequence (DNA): TGTGCAAGCCGGGTGAACACTGAAGCTTTCTTT.

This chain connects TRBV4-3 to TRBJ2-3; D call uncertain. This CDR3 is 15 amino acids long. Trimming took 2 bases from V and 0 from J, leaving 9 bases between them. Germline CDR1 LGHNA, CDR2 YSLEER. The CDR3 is CASSQSSSSTDTQYF. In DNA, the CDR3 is TGCGCCAGCAGCCAAAGTTCGTCTAGCACAGATACGCAGTATTTT.

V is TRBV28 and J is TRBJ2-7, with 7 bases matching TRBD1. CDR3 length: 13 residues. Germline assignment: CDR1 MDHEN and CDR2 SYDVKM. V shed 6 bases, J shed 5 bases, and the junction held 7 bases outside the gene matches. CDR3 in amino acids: CASSFRGPHEQYF. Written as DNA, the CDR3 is TGTGCCAGCAGCTTTAGGGGGCCCCACGAGCAGTACTTC.

The CDR3 DNA reads TGTGCCAGCAGCCAAGCGAACAGGGGGCCGTATAATTCACCCCTCCACTTT. Encoded protein: CASSQANRGPYNSPLHF. The chain carries TRBV4-2 and TRBJ1-6, with 9 positions matching TRBD1. With V trimmed by 1 base and J by 4 bases, 5 bases remained unmatched. CDR3 length: 17 amino acids. The germline CDR1 and CDR2 sequences are LGHNA and YNFKEQ.

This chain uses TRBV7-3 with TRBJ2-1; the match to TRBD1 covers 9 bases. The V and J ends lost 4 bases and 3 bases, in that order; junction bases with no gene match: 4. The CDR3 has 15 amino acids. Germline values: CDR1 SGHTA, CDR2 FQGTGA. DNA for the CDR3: TGTGCCAGCAGCTGGGACAGGGCTAGCTACAATGAGCAGTTCTTC. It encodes CASSWDRASYNEQFF.

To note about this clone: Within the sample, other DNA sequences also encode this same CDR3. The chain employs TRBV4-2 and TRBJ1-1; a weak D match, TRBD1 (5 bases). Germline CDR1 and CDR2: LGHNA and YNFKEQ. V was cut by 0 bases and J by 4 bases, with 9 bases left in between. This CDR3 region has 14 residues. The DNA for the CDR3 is TGTGCCAGCAGCCAAGATCGTGGGGGCACTGAAGCTTTCTTT. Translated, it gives CASSQDRGGTEAFF.

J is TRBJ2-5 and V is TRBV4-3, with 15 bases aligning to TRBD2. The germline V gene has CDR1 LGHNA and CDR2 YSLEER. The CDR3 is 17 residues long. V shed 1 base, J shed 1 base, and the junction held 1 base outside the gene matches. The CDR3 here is CASSQGGLAGGQETQYF. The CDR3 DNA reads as TGCGCCAGCAGCCAAGGGGGACTAGCGGGGGGCCAAGAGACCCAGTACTTC.

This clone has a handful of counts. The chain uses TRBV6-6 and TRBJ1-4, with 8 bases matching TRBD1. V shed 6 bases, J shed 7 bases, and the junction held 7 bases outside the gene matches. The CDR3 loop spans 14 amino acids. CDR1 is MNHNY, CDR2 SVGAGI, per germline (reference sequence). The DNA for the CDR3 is TGTGCCAGCAGCCGGGGACAGGCTGGTGAAAAACTGTTTTTT. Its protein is CASSRGQAGEKLFF.

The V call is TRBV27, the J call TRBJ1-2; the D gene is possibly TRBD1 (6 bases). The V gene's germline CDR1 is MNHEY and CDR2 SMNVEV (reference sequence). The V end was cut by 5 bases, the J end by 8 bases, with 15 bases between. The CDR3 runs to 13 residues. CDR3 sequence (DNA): TGTGCCAGCAGTGTCGGACAGACGGAGGGCTACACCTTC. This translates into CASSVGQTEGYTF.

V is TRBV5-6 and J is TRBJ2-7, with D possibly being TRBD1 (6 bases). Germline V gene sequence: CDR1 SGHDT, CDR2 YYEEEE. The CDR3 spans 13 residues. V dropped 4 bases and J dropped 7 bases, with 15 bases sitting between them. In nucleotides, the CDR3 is TGTGCCAGCAGCACGGTAACAGGGCGAGAGCAGTACTTC. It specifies CASSTVTGREQYF.

The CDR3 sequence is CASSWNDRGPNTGELFF. The CDR3 DNA reads as TGTGCCAGCAGTTGGAACGACAGGGGCCCTAACACCGGGGAGCTGTTTTTT. The rearrangement uses TRBV6-7 and TRBJ2-2, with 8 positions matching TRBD1. TRBV6-7 is an ORF, with its function uncertain. The length of the CDR3 is 17 residues. Germline trimming cut 4 bases from V and 2 bases from J; bases unmatched to any gene: 9.

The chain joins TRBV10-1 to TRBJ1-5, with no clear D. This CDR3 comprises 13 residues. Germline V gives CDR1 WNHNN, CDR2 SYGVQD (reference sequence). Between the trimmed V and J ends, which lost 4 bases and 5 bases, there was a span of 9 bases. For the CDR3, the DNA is TGCGCCAGCAGTGTAAGGGTCGATCAGCCCCAGCATTTT. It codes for CASSVRVDQPQHF.

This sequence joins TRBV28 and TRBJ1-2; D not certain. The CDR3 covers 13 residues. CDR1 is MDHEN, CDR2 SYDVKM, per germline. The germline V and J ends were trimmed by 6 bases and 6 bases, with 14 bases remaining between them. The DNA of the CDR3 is TGTGCCAGCAGATATGACGGGGTCGATGGCTACACCTTC. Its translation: CASRYDGVDGYTF.

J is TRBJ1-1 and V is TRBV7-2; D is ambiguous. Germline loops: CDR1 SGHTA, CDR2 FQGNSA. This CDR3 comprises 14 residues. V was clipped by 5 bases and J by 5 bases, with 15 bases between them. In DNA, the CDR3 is TGTGCCAGCAGCCCTTCTCATCGGTCGACTGAAGCTTTCTTT. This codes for CASSPSHRSTEAFF.

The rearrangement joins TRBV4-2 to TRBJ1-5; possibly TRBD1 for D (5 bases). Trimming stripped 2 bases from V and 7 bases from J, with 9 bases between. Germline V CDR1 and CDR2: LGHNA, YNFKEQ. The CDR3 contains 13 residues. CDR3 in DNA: TGTGCCAGCAGCCAATCAGGGTTACAGCCCCAGCATTTT. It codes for CASSQSGLQPQHF.

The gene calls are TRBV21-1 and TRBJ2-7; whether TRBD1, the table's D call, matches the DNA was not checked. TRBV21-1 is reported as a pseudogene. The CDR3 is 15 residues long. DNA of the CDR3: TGTGCCAGCAGGATCGTGCAGACACCCTTTTACGAGCAGTACTTC. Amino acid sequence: CASRIVQTPFYEQYF.

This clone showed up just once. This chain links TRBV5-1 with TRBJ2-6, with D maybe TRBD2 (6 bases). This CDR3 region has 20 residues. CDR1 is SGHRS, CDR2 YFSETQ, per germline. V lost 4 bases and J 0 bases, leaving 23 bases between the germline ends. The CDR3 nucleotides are TGCGCCAGCAGCCATACCGGGCGGGGCAGAGGGGCCTCTGGGGCCAACGTCCTGACTTTC. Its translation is CASSHTGRGRGASGANVLTF. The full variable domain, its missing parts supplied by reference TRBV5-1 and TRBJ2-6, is KAGVTQTPRYLIKTRGQQVTLSCSPISGHRSVSWYQQTPGQGLQFLFEYFSETQRNKGNFPGRFSGRQFSNSRSEMNVSTLELGDSALYLCASSHTGRGRGASGANVLTFGAGSRLTVL.

The CDR3 here is CASSQDKGSNQPQHF. For the CDR3, the DNA is TGTGCCAGCAGCCAAGATAAGGGGAGCAATCAGCCCCAGCATTTT. J is TRBJ1-5 and V is TRBV4-2, with a possible D match to TRBD1 (5 bases). The germline CDR1 and CDR2 sequences are LGHNA and YNFKEQ. The V end was cut by 0 bases, the J end by 1 base, with 7 bases between. The CDR3 loop spans 15 amino acids.

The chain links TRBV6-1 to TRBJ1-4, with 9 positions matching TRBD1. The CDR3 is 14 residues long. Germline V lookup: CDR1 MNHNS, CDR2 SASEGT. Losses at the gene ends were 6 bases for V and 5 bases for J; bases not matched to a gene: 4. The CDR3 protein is CASRRDRVNEKLFF. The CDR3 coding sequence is TGTGCCAGCAGGAGGGACAGGGTCAATGAAAAACTGTTTTTT.

As DNA, the CDR3 is TGTGCCAGCAGTAACCGGGACGGTTACTATGGCTACACCTTC. This encodes CASSNRDGYYGYTF. The chain is built from TRBV6-1 and TRBJ1-2, with D tentatively TRBD1 (5 bases). Per the germline V gene, CDR1 is MNHNS and CDR2 is SASEGT. V gave up 5 bases and J gave up 3 bases, with 13 bases separating them. The CDR3 length is 14 residues.

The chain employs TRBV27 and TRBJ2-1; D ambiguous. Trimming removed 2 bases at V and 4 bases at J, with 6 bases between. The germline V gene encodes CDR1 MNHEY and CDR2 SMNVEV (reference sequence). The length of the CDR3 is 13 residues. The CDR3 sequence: CASSLKAYNEQFF. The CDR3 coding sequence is TGTGCCAGCAGTTTAAAGGCGTACAATGAGCAGTTCTTC.

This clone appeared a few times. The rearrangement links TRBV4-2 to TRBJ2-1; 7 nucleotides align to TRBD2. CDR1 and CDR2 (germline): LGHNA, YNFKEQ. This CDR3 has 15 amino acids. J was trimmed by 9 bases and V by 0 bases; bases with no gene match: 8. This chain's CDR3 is CASSQETSPLGEQFF. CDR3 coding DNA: TGTGCCAGCAGCCAAGAGACTAGCCCCCTGGGTGAGCAGTTCTTC.